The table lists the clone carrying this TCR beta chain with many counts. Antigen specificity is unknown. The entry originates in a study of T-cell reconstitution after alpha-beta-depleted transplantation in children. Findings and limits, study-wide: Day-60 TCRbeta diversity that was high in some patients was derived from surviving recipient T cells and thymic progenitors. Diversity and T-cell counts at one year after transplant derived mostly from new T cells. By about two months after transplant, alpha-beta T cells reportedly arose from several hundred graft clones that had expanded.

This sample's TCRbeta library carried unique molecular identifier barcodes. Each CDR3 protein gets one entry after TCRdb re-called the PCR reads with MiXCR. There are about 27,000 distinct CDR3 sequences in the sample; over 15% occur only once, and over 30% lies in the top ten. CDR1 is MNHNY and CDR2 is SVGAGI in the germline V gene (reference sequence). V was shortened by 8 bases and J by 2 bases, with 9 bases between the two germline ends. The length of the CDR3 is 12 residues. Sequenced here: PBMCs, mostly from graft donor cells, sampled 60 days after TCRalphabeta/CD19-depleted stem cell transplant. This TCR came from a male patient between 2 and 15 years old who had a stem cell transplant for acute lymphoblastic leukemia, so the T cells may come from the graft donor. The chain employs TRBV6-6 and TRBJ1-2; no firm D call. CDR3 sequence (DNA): TGTGCCAGCGGCAAACAGAACTATGGCTACACCTTC. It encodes CASGKQNYGYTF.